Below, 30 T cell receptor beta chains from the same sample are listed, as sequenced in a study of blood T cells in healthy people across ages. Combining a sample-barcoded 5' primer with a J-beta primer mix, a second PCR ran for 7 to 11 cycles. TCRdb called the 5' RACE reads again in MiXCR, with one record for every CDR3 protein. The sample includes roughly 900,000 distinct CDR3 sequences, under 50% of them seen just once. Sequences were obtained from blood. The receptors derive from a man in his thirties or forties in good health.

V gene TRBV6-1 combines with J gene TRBJ2-7; possibly TRBD2 for D (6 bases). The CDR3 is 14 amino acids. CDR1 is MNHNS, CDR2 SASEGT, per germline. V lost 4 bases and J lost 4, with 14 bases in between. CDR3 nucleotides: TGTGCCAGCAGTGCACTAGCAGTAGAGTACGAGCAGTACTTC. Translation gives CASSALAVEYEQYF.

This chain connects TRBV15 to TRBJ2-5; 11 bases match TRBD2. The CDR3 sequence is 16 residues long. Germline CDR1 and CDR2: LNHNV and YYDKDF (reference sequence). The V and J ends lost 3 bases and 2 bases, in that order; junction bases with no gene match: 5. The CDR3 DNA is TGTGCCACCAGCAGGTTAGCGGGAGGGCCACAAGAGACCCAGTACTTC. Protein sequence: CATSRLAGGPQETQYF.

The chain employs TRBV29-1 and TRBJ2-3; TRBD1 matches 10 bases. The CDR3 sequence is 16 residues long. V was pared by 7 bases and J by 5 bases, with 15 bases of the junction left unmatched. Germline CDR1 reads SQVTM; CDR2 reads ANQGSEA. The CDR3 protein is CSAEGEEGQGRDTQYF. The CDR3 DNA is TGCAGCGCTGAGGGAGAGGAGGGACAGGGGAGAGATACGCAGTATTTT.

The CDR3 region is CASRRTRQGWYEKLFF. In DNA, the CDR3 is TGTGCCAGCAGACGGACCCGACAGGGGTGGTATGAAAAACTGTTTTTT. The chain links TRBV12-3 or TRBV12-4 to TRBJ1-4, with 8 bases matching TRBD1. The trim removed 6 bases at V and 6 bases at J, leaving 12 bases unmatched. This CDR3 contains 16 residues.

This clonotype was observed a few times. The chain has TRBV3-1 and TRBJ1-4, with 7 bases fitting TRBD1. From germline, CDR1 is LGHDT and CDR2 YNNKEL (reference sequence). The trim removed 1 base at V and 14 bases at J, leaving 4 bases unmatched. This CDR3 is built from 12 residues. CDR3 in DNA: TGTGCCAGCAGCCAAGCCCTACAGGGGCTGTTTTTT. Translating gives CASSQALQGLFF.

The chain uses TRBV5-1 and TRBJ2-1; 9 nucleotides align to TRBD2. V trimming: 5 bases; J trimming: 6 bases; junction bases outside the gene matches: 9. The V gene's germline CDR1 is SGHRS and CDR2 YFSETQ. This CDR3 spans 15 amino acids. This chain's CDR3 is CASRAPGTSSNEQFF. CDR3 DNA: TGCGCCAGCAGGGCCCCGGGGACTAGCAGCAATGAGCAGTTCTTC. Drawing the rest from reference TRBV5-1 and TRBJ2-1, the complete variable domain is KAGVTQTPRYLIKTRGQQVTLSCSPISGHRSVSWYQQTPGQGLQFLFEYFSETQRNKGNFPGRFSGRQFSNSRSEMNVSTLELGDSALYLCASRAPGTSSNEQFFGPGTRLTVL.

This clonotype was observed a few times. The chain is built from TRBV18 and TRBJ2-3, with no clear D. The CDR3 has 16 residues. CDR1 and CDR2 from the germline V gene are KGHSH and LQKENI. The V end was cut by 3 bases, the J end by 6 bases, with 19 bases between. The CDR3 bases are TGTGCCAGCTCACCGCAACCATCGGGCTTGGCGGATACGCAGTATTTT. This encodes CASSPQPSGLADTQYF.

The genes are TRBV11-2 and TRBJ2-1; D not certain. Germline CDR1 SGHAT, CDR2 FQNNGV. V was pared by 5 bases and J by 4 bases, with 21 bases between. The CDR3 has 17 amino acids. CDR3 region: CASSPPPLSVEYNEQFF. CDR3 bases: TGTGCCAGCAGCCCCCCCCCGTTGAGCGTAGAGTACAATGAGCAGTTCTTC.

The chain recombines TRBV30 with TRBJ2-5; TRBD1 is a possible D gene (5 bases). The J call may be faulty, since TRBJ2-7 better matches the DNA end. The germline gives CDR1 GTSNPN, CDR2 SVGIG (reference sequence). The CDR3 is made up of 14 amino acids. The CDR3 DNA reads TGTGCCTGGAGTGTAAAGGTCAGGGCGAGCGAGCAGTACTTC. Translated, it gives CAWSVKVRASEQYF.

The genes are TRBV29-1 and TRBJ2-3; no clear D gene. Per the germline V gene, CDR1 is SQVTM and CDR2 is ANQGSEA. The CDR3 is 12 amino acids. V was shortened by 4 bases and J by 4 bases, with 9 bases between the two germline ends. CDR3: CSVANSADTQYF. In nucleotides, the CDR3 is TGCAGCGTTGCGAACAGCGCAGATACGCAGTATTTT.

The genes are TRBV5-1 and TRBJ2-1; D perhaps matches TRBD1 (6 bases). CDR3 length: 13 amino acids. Germline CDR1 and CDR2: SGHRS and YFSETQ. The V end lost 5 bases, the J end lost 8 bases, and 14 bases lay between the germline ends. The CDR3 coding sequence is TGCGCCAGCAGAGGACAGAGTTACGATGAGCAGTTCTTC. It yields the protein CASRGQSYDEQFF.

V gene TRBV6-1 combines with J gene TRBJ1-5; 10 bases match TRBD1. Germline V CDR1 and CDR2: MNHNS, SASEGT. CDR3 length equals 17 residues. V lost 6 bases to trimming and J lost 5 bases; unmatched junction nucleotides: 13. The CDR3 sequence: CASRTKAGTGVYQPQHF. The CDR3 DNA reads TGTGCCAGCAGGACAAAAGCCGGGACAGGGGTATATCAGCCCCAGCATTTT.

The chain combines TRBV9 with TRBJ1-1, with no clear D. With 2 bases removed from V and 8 bases from J, the gap between germline ends came to 10 bases. Germline V gives CDR1 SGDLS, CDR2 YYNGEE. The CDR3 is made up of 12 amino acids. CDR3 sequence: CASSVTKTEAFF. CDR3 sequence (DNA): TGTGCCAGCAGCGTGACAAAGACCGAAGCTTTCTTT.

As regards this clonotype: Since a much larger clone is just one base distant, this may be a read error. The rearrangement links TRBV7-3 to TRBJ2-3; 11 bases map to TRBD2. The CDR3 loop spans 16 amino acids. Germline CDR1 is SGHTA and CDR2 is FQGTGA. V dropped 4 bases and J dropped 0; count of bases not matched to a gene: 3. The CDR3 DNA is TGTGCCAGCAGCTCCCGGACTAGCGGGAGCACAGATACGCAGTATTTT. It encodes CASSSRTSGSTDTQYF.

This rearrangement joins TRBV12-3 or TRBV12-4 to TRBJ2-1; D tentatively reads TRBD1 or TRBD2 (6 bases each). V lost 3 bases and J 6 bases, leaving 15 bases between the germline ends. The CDR3 runs to 15 residues. CDR3: CASSFYGGARNEQFF. The CDR3 region has the DNA TGTGCCAGCAGTTTTTACGGGGGCGCCCGCAATGAGCAGTTCTTC.

DNA of the CDR3: TGTGCCATCAGTGACGTCCCAGGGCTAACGATAGATCAGCCCCAGCATTTT. Translation gives CAISDVPGLTIDQPQHF. This sequence joins TRBV10-3 and TRBJ1-5; a possible D gene is TRBD1 (5 bases). The CDR3 extends over 17 amino acids. The germline V gene encodes CDR1 ENHRY and CDR2 SYGVKD. With 3 bases removed from V and 5 bases from J, the gap between germline ends came to 20 bases.

The J gene is TRBJ2-1, the V gene TRBV20-1, with D perhaps matching TRBD1 or TRBD2 (5 bases each). This CDR3 spans 14 amino acids. Germline lookup yields CDR1 DFQATT and CDR2 SNEGSKA (reference sequence). Trimming removed 5 bases from V and 5 bases from J, with 16 bases in between. The CDR3 region has the DNA TGCAGTGCTCCCGTCTCCGGGACCAACAATGAGCAGTTCTTC. It encodes CSAPVSGTNNEQFF.

Of note for this clonotype: Germline and junction disagree at one end, which may indicate a read error. The rearrangement joins TRBV9 to TRBJ2-1, with unresolved D. Germline-derived CDR1 and CDR2 are SGDLS and YYNGEE. The length of the CDR3 is 17 residues. CDR3 nucleotide sequence: TGTGCCAGCAGCGAGGAATTCCGGGCCTCATCCTACAATGAACAGTTCTTC. Amino acid sequence: CASSEEFRASSYNEQFF.

The rearrangement links TRBV4-1 to TRBJ1-6; TRBD1 aligns across 10 bases. Germline CDR1 is MGHRA and CDR2 is YSYEKL. The CDR3 consists of 15 residues. J was trimmed by 10 bases and V by 1 base; bases with no gene match: 4. The CDR3, as DNA: TGCGCCAGCAGCCAAGTCTGGACAGGGGGATCACCCCTCCACTTT. Protein: CASSQVWTGGSPLHF.

V usage is TRBV4-1 and J usage is TRBJ2-1; 11 nucleotides match TRBD2. The CDR3 loop spans 18 amino acids. The V segment lost 4 bases and the J segment 0 bases; nucleotides outside the gene matches: 8. The germline V gene has CDR1 MGHRA and CDR2 YSYEKL. The CDR3 coding sequence is TGCGCCAGCAGCCTCATGGGGGGGACTAGCGGCTCCTACAATGAGCAGTTCTTC. Protein sequence: CASSLMGGTSGSYNEQFF.

This clonotype has a handful of counts. The chain joins TRBV20-1 to TRBJ2-7, with D tentatively TRBD1 or TRBD2 (5 bases each). The length of the CDR3 is 14 residues. Germline V lookup: CDR1 DFQATT, CDR2 SNEGSKA (reference sequence). V dropped 6 bases and J dropped 3 bases, with 18 bases sitting between them. The CDR3 bases are TGCAGTGCCCGTCGGGGTGTGGGGCACTACGAGCAGTACTTC. Its protein is CSARRGVGHYEQYF.

The V call is TRBV11-1, the J call TRBJ1-5; TRBD1 aligns across 9 bases. The germline CDR1 and CDR2 sequences are SGHAT and FQDESV (reference sequence). The CDR3 is made up of 15 amino acids. Trimming took 7 bases from V and 0 from J; bases not matched to a gene: 4. CDR3 amino acids: CASNLTGGSNQPQHF. CDR3 coding DNA: TGTGCCAGCAACCTGACAGGGGGTAGCAATCAGCCCCAGCATTTT. The entire variable domain, with the rest obtained from reference TRBV11-1 and TRBJ1-5, is as follows: EAEVAQSPRYKITEKSQAVAFWCDPISGHATLYWYRQILGQGPELLVQFQDESVVDDSQLPKDRFSAERLKGVDSTLKIQPAELGDSAMYLCASNLTGGSNQPQHFGDGTRLSIL.

The gene calls are TRBV20-1 and TRBJ1-5; TRBD1 agrees at 7 bases. The CDR3 totals 15 residues. The V and J ends lost 5 bases and 2 bases, in that order; junction bases with no gene match: 9. Germline V gene lookup returns CDR1 DFQATT and CDR2 SNEGSKA (reference sequence). CDR3 residues: CSAYQGQIGNQPQHF. Here the CDR3 DNA reads TGCAGTGCTTACCAGGGACAGATCGGCAATCAGCCCCAGCATTTT.

The chain recombines TRBV7-2 with TRBJ2-5; 8 bases align to TRBD1. This CDR3 spans 15 amino acids. Germline lookup yields CDR1 SGHTA and CDR2 FQGNSA. After removal of 5 bases from V and 2 bases from J, the junction contained 7 bases not matched to a gene. Written as DNA, the CDR3 is TGTGCCAGCAGCCCACATCAGGGGGCTCAAGAGACCCAGTACTTC. Its protein product is CASSPHQGAQETQYF.

The rearrangement joins TRBV11-3 to TRBJ1-2; 8 bases are shared with TRBD1. The ends lost 3 bases at V and 0 bases at J; junction bases unmatched: 9. CDR3 length: 17 residues. CDR1 is SGHNT, CDR2 YENEEA, per germline. CDR3 DNA: TGTGCCAGCAGCTTGGGGGGACAGGCTATGCCTAACTATGGCTACACCTTC. Protein product: CASSLGGQAMPNYGYTF. The full variable domain, rest sourced from reference TRBV11-3 and TRBJ1-2, is EAGVVQSPRYKIIEKKQPVAFWCNPISGHNTLYWYLQNLGQGPELLIRYENEEAVDDSQLPKDRFSAERLKGVDSTLKIQPAELGDSAVYLCASSLGGQAMPNYGYTFGSGTRLTVV.

For the CDR3, the DNA is TGTGCCAGCAGCCCCCCGGAGGGTTCCTATAATTCACCCCTCCACTTT. Amino acids: CASSPPEGSYNSPLHF. V is TRBV7-8 and J is TRBJ1-6; no definite D call. Looked up from germline, CDR1 is SGHVS and CDR2 is FQNEAQ. V lost 5 bases and J lost 1, with 12 bases in between. The CDR3 length is 16 residues.

The gene calls are TRBV6-5 and TRBJ2-4, with D maybe TRBD1 (5 bases). The DNA matches TRBJ2-7 better at its end, which makes the J call doubtful. In germline, CDR1 is MNHEY, CDR2 SVGAGI. This CDR3 has 15 amino acids. This chain's CDR3 is CASSYSGRRVYEQYF. CDR3 DNA: TGTGCCAGCAGTTACTCGGGGCGGCGTGTGTACGAGCAGTACTTC.

V usage is TRBV12-3 or TRBV12-4 and J usage is TRBJ2-1, with no clear D. The J call may be in error: the DNA end matches TRBJ2-7 better. The CDR3 has 11 residues. CDR3 DNA: TGTGCCAGCAGTAGCCTAGGGCGGCAGTACTTC. Amino acids: CASSSLGRQYF.

The gene calls are TRBV30 and TRBJ2-5; TRBD1 is a possible D gene (5 bases). Germline V gene lookup returns CDR1 GTSNPN and CDR2 SVGIG (reference sequence). The CDR3 runs to 14 residues. The germline V and J ends were trimmed by 0 bases and 10 bases, with 18 bases remaining between them. The CDR3 protein is CAWSVRPGQFGQYF. The CDR3 nucleotides read TGTGCCTGGAGTGTACGGCCAGGGCAATTTGGCCAGTACTTC.

This rearrangement joins TRBV7-2 to TRBJ2-7, with no clear D. The V end was cut by 0 bases, the J end by 2 bases, with 8 bases between. Looked up from germline, CDR1 is SGHTA and CDR2 is FQGNSA. The CDR3 totals 14 residues. In DNA form, the CDR3 reads TGTGCCAGCAGCTTAGCTGTCGAGCCCTACGAGCAGTACTTC. Translated: CASSLAVEPYEQYF.